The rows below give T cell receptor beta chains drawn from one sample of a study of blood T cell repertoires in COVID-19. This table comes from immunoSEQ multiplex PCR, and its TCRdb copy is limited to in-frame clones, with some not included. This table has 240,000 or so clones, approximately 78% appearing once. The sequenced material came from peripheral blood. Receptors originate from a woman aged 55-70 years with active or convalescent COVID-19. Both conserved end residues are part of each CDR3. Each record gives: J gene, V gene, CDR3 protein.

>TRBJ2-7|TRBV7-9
CASSGRDRTLSEQYF
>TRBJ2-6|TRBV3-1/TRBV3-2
CASSRGGASSGANVLTF
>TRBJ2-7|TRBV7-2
CASSERDRGKQEQYF
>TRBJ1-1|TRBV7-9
CASSPKTGVGVRTEAFF
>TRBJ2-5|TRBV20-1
CSASSGGGVLETQYF
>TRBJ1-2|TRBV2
CASRGQSIYGYTF
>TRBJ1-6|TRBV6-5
CASRAGTGNNSPLHF
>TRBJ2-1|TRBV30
CAWSVHLRQGKNEQFF
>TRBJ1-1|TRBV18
CASSPVVGRGNTEAFF
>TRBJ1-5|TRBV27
CASRNRVGNQPQHF
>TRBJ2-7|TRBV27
CASSFGGAPGQQYF
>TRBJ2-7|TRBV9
CASSVAGSGDEQYF
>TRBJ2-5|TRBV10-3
CAISELGGQGQTQYF
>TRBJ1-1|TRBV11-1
CASSPYRGNTEAFF
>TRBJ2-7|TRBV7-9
CASSPQRGTSYEQYF
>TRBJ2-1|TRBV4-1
CASSHVSGTSYQFF
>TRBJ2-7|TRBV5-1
CASSPTGQNYEQYF
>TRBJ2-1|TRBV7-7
CASSRIPSGGGNEQFF
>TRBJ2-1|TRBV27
CASSFYGKNEQFF
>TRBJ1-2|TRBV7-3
CASSPGSGFGYTF
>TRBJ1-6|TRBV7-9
CASSLLGGNSPLHF
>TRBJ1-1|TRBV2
CASSEGYRGPRGAFF
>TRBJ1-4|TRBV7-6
CASSYTPDRSNEKLFF
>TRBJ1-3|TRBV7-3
CASSLSGGVGNTIYF
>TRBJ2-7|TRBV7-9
CASSAGTGNQKYF
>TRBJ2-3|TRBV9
CASSVAFRGVSTDTQYF
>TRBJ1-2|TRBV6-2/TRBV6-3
CASSYSTGVHGYTF
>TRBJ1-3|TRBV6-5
CASTPRMGRVNTIYF